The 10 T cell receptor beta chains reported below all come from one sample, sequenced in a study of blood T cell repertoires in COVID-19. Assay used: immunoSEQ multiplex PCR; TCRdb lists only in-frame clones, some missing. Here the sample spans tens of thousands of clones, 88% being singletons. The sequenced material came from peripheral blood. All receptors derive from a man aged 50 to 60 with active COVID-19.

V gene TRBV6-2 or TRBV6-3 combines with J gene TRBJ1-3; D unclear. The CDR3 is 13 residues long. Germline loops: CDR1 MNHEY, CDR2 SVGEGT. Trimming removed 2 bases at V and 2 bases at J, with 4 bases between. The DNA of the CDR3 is TGTGCCAGCAGTTACCCAGCTGGAAACACCATATATTTT. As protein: CASSYPAGNTIYF.

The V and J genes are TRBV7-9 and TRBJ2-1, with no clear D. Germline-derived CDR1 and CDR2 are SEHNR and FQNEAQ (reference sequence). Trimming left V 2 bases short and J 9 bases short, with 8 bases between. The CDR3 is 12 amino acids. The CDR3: CASSLKAGEQFF. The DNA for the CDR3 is TGTGCCAGCAGCTTAAAGGCAGGTGAGCAGTTCTTC.

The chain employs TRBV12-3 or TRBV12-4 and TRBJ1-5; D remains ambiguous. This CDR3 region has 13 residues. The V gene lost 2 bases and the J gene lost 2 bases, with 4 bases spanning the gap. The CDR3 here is CASSLSRNQPQHF. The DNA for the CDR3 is TGTGCCAGCAGTTTATCTCGCAATCAGCCCCAGCATTTT.

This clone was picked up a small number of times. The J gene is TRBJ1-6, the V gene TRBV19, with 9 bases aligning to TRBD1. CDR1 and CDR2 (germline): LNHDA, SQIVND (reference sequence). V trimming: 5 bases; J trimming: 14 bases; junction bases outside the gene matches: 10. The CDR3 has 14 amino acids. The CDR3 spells CASSSGQGPEALHF. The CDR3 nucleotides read TGTGCCAGTAGTTCCGGACAGGGGCCTGAGGCCCTCCACTTT.

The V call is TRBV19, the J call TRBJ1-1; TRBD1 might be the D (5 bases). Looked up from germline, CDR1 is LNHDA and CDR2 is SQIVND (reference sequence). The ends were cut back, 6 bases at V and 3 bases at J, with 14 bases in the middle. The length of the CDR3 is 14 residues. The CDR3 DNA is TGTGCCAGTAGACGGGGGGAGGGGTACACTGAAGCTTTCTTT. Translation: CASRRGEGYTEAFF.

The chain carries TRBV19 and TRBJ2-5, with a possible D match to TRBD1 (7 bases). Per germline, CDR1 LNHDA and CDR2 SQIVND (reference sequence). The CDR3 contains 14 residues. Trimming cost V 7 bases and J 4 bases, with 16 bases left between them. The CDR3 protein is CASTIKEGAETQYF. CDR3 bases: TGTGCCAGTACCATAAAGGAGGGGGCAGAGACCCAGTACTTC. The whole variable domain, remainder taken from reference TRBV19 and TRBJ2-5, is DGGITQSPKYLFRKEGQNVTLSCEQNLNHDAMYWYRQDPGQGLRLIYYSQIVNDFQKGDIAEGYSVSREKKESFPLTVTSAQKNPTAFYLCASTIKEGAETQYFGPGTRLLVL.

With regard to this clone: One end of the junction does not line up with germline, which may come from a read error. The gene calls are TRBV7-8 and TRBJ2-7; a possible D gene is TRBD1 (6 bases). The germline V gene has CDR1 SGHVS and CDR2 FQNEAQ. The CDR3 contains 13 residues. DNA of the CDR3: TGTGCCAGCAGTTTAGACAGGACCTACGAGCAGTACTTC. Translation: CASSLDRTYEQYF.

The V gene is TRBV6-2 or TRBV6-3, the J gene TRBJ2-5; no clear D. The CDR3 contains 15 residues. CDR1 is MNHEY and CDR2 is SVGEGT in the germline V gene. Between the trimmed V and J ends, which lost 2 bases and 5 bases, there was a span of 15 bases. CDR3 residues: CASSYRRSIAETQYF. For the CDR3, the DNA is TGTGCCAGCAGTTACCGTAGATCGATTGCGGAGACCCAGTACTTC.

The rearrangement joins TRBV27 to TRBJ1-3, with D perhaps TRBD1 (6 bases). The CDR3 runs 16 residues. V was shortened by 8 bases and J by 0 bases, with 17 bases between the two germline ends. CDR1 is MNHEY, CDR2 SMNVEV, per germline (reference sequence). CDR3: CASAKRQDLSGNTIYF. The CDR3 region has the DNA TGTGCCAGCGCCAAGAGACAGGACCTCTCTGGAAACACCATATATTTT.

CDR3 amino acids: CASSLDRGNYGYTF. The CDR3, as DNA: TGCGCCAGCAGCCTGGACAGGGGTAACTATGGCTACACCTTC. The rearrangement uses TRBV5-1 and TRBJ1-2, with 9 bases lining up with TRBD1. The CDR3 totals 14 residues. Germline V gene data show CDR1 as SGHRS and CDR2 as YFSETQ. With V trimmed by 4 bases and J by 1 base, 2 bases remained unmatched.